This TCR beta chain emerged from a study of identical twins. Every donor was a healthy Caucasian. In TCRdb, the 5' RACE reads were re-called with MiXCR into one record per CDR3 protein. The table has 1,800,000 or so distinct CDR3 sequences, around 33% seen once. In the case of this clonotype: Its cognate antigen is unknown. This may come from a read error, since a much larger clone is one base off.

Trimming took off 3 bases at V and 10 bases at J, with 13 bases between the two ends. Germline CDR1 and CDR2: DFQATT and SNEGSKA (reference sequence). The CDR3 spans 12 residues. Study-wide results and caveats: Models predicted less out-of-frame TCR alpha sharing in monozygotic twins than was found. The abundant beta clonotypes from cord blood had fewer insertions, and memory repertoires had none of this. Cross-sectional statistics, not tracking of the same donors, supported the conclusions.

The sequence was obtained from a newborn girl in good health. Material: cord blood. The rearrangement uses TRBV20-1 and TRBJ2-1; no definite D call. CDR3 in amino acids: CSARGLNYEQFF. The DNA of the CDR3 is TGCAGTGCTAGGGGCCTAAACTACGAGCAGTTCTTC.